This T cell receptor (beta chain) was identified during a study of blood T cells in healthy people across ages. V was trimmed by 1 base and J by 8 bases, leaving 17 bases between them. The CDR3 consists of 15 residues. The germline V gene encodes CDR1 SEHNR and CDR2 FQNEAQ (reference sequence). This clonotype was seen more than once but under ten times. Extracted total RNA amounted to at least 5.5 micrograms for each sample. Combining a sample-barcoded 5' primer with a J-beta primer mix, a second PCR ran for roughly 7 to 12 cycles. The template-switch adaptor was a 5' adaptor with 12 random nucleotides. It tagged each cDNA molecule. Each single sample gave us at least 2.5 million CDR3-containing paired-end reads. TCRdb called the 5' RACE reads again in MiXCR, with one record for every CDR3 protein. The data show about 1.5 million distinct CDR3 sequences, 35% to 45% seen once.

Material for sequencing was blood. This chain links TRBV7-9 with TRBJ1-2, with a tentative D call TRBD1 (6 bases). This clonotype was obtained from a woman aged 18-35 years in good health. This CDR3 is CASSLETGARWGYTF. The CDR3 DNA follows: TGTGCCAGCAGCTTAGAGACAGGAGCCCGGTGGGGCTACACCTTC.